This entry concerns a single TCR beta chain. These data belong to a study of control samples from healthy donors and cancer patients. The germline V gene has CDR1 LGHNT and CDR2 FRNRAP. Trimming cost V 1 base and J 2 bases; bases outside gene matches: 12. The length of the CDR3 is 19 residues. Only in-frame clones appear in the TCRdb table, and some are missing; sequencing was by immunoSEQ multiplex PCR. The sample has tens of thousands of clones, roughly 88% seen once. V is TRBV12-5 and J is TRBJ2-2, with TRBD2 identical over 8 bases. Sequenced input: blood. This TCR was recovered from a woman aged 45 to 65 in good health. DNA of the CDR3: TGTGCTAGTGGTTTGGCCCGGTCGTCGGCGGGGGGAAACACCGGGGAGCTGTTTTTT. This sequence encodes CASGLARSSAGGNTGELFF.